The rows below give T cell receptor beta chains drawn from one sample of a study of T cells after yellow fever vaccination. MiXCR was run by TCRdb on the 5' RACE reads, yielding one entry per CDR3 protein. The table records 500,000 to 650,000 distinct CDR3 sequences, about 15% of them present only once. The sample consisted of PBMCs, taken less than 6 days after the first yellow fever vaccination. Every receptor here comes from a man in his late teens or twenties who received the YFV17D yellow fever vaccine. The CDR3 runs from the conserved cysteine through the conserved F or W. Each record gives: clone size, V gene, D gene, J gene, CDR3 protein, CDR3 DNA. The D gene is left open where the match is weak. Rows may omit the clone size; those that give it use once, few, many or a size class.

clone_size: NA; v_call: TRBV12-3/TRBV12-4; d_call: NA; j_call: TRBJ2-1; cdr3_aa: CASSPDSLDEQFF; cdr3_nt: TGTGCCAGCAGCCCAGACAGCCTCGATGAGCAGTTCTTC
clone_size: few; v_call: TRBV5-1; d_call: TRBD2; j_call: TRBJ2-5; cdr3_aa: CASSLGAGNQETQYF; cdr3_nt: TGCGCCAGCAGCTTGGGAGCGGGGAACCAAGAGACCCAGTACTTC
clone_size: few; v_call: TRBV27; d_call: TRBD2; j_call: TRBJ2-5; cdr3_aa: CASSFLAGHQETQYF; cdr3_nt: TGTGCCAGCAGTTTCCTAGCGGGGCATCAAGAGACCCAGTACTTC
clone_size: NA; v_call: TRBV29-1; d_call: TRBD2; j_call: TRBJ2-3; cdr3_aa: CSVEDKRGGQYF; cdr3_nt: TGCAGCGTTGAAGATAAGCGGGGTGGGCAGTATTTT
clone_size: few; v_call: TRBV12-3/TRBV12-4; d_call: TRBD2; j_call: TRBJ2-1; cdr3_aa: CASSKLAGEPYNEQFF; cdr3_nt: TGTGCCAGCAGTAAACTAGCGGGGGAACCCTACAATGAGCAGTTCTTC
clone_size: few; v_call: TRBV5-1; d_call: NA; j_call: TRBJ1-1; cdr3_aa: CASSLREGTEAFF; cdr3_nt: TGCGCCAGCAGCCTCAGGGAAGGCACTGAAGCTTTCTTT
clone_size: NA; v_call: TRBV5-6; d_call: NA; j_call: TRBJ1-5; cdr3_aa: CASSLGGWNQPQHF; cdr3_nt: TGTGCCAGCAGCTTGGGGGGCTGGAATCAGCCCCAGCATTTT
clone_size: NA; v_call: TRBV12-3/TRBV12-4; d_call: NA; j_call: TRBJ2-2; cdr3_aa: CTLSYVSGRTTNTGELFF; cdr3_nt: TGTACCCTCAGTTATGTAAGTGGACGGACGACGAACACCGGAGAGCTGTTTTTT
clone_size: few; v_call: TRBV7-9; d_call: NA; j_call: TRBJ2-3; cdr3_aa: CASSPWGRGGTDTQYF; cdr3_nt: TGTGCCAGCAGCCCATGGGGCAGAGGGGGCACAGATACGCAGTATTTT
clone_size: many; v_call: TRBV18; d_call: NA; j_call: TRBJ2-5; cdr3_aa: CASSPSSGTTETQYF; cdr3_nt: TGTGCCAGCTCACCAAGTTCAGGGACCACGGAGACCCAGTACTTC
clone_size: few; v_call: TRBV9; d_call: TRBD2; j_call: TRBJ2-2; cdr3_aa: CASSTRLAATGELFF; cdr3_nt: TGTGCCAGCAGCACCAGACTAGCGGCCACCGGGGAGCTGTTTTTT
clone_size: NA; v_call: TRBV5-1; d_call: TRBD1; j_call: TRBJ2-7; cdr3_aa: CASSGGQGGEQYF; cdr3_nt: TGCGCCAGCAGCGGAGGACAGGGTGGCGAGCAGTACTTC
clone_size: NA; v_call: TRBV20-1; d_call: TRBD1; j_call: TRBJ1-6; cdr3_aa: CSAREGTGTTNSPLHF; cdr3_nt: TGCAGTGCTAGAGAAGGGACAGGGACAACTAATTCACCCCTCCACTTT
clone_size: few; v_call: TRBV6-1; d_call: NA; j_call: TRBJ2-5; cdr3_aa: CASRQGSFETQYF; cdr3_nt: TGTGCCAGCAGACAGGGATCCTTTGAGACCCAGTACTTC
clone_size: few; v_call: TRBV10-3; d_call: TRBD2; j_call: TRBJ2-1; cdr3_aa: CAISEMTSGGVNEQFF; cdr3_nt: TGTGCCATCAGTGAGATGACTAGCGGGGGGGTTAATGAGCAGTTCTTC
clone_size: NA; v_call: TRBV10-3; d_call: TRBD1; j_call: TRBJ1-6; cdr3_aa: CAIQGQGHSPLHF; cdr3_nt: TGTGCCATCCAAGGACAGGGGCATTCACCCCTCCACTTT